The following is a TCR beta chain sequence with its context. Its antigen is undetermined. Germline values: CDR1 MDHEN, CDR2 SYDVKM. Trimming took off 8 bases at V and 9 bases at J, with 12 bases between the two ends. CDR3 length: 11 amino acids. These data come from a study of T-cell memory formation after mild COVID-19. Study at large: For the most part, TCR clusters were specific to one donor. Whole-study findings and limits: Within pre-infection memory, some responding clones were found, suggesting cross-reactive memory joined. Clones that contracted from day 15 to 85 were balanced CD4/CD8, while later expanders leaned CD4+.

One entry per CDR3 protein results from TCRdb running MiXCR on the 5' RACE reads. The sample has about 170,000 distinct CDR3 sequences, roughly 13% seen once; the top ten hold about 3.3%. This rearrangement joins TRBV28 to TRBJ2-3; the D is unclear. The TCR comes from a man aged 18 to 30 who had mild COVID-19 (a few samples of this study predate the infection). Cell type and time point are not known. Sequencing used PBMCs or a T cell subset sorted from them (not recorded which). In nucleotides, the CDR3 is TGTGCCAGCGCCGCGATGGGGACGCAGTATTTT. This translates into CASAAMGTQYF. Complete variable domain (other parts from reference TRBV28 and TRBJ2-3): DVKVTQSSRYLVKRTGEKVFLECVQDMDHENMFWYRQDPGLGLRLIYFSYDVKMKEKGDIPEGYSVSREKKERFSLILESASTNQTSMYLCASAAMGTQYFGPGTRLTVL.